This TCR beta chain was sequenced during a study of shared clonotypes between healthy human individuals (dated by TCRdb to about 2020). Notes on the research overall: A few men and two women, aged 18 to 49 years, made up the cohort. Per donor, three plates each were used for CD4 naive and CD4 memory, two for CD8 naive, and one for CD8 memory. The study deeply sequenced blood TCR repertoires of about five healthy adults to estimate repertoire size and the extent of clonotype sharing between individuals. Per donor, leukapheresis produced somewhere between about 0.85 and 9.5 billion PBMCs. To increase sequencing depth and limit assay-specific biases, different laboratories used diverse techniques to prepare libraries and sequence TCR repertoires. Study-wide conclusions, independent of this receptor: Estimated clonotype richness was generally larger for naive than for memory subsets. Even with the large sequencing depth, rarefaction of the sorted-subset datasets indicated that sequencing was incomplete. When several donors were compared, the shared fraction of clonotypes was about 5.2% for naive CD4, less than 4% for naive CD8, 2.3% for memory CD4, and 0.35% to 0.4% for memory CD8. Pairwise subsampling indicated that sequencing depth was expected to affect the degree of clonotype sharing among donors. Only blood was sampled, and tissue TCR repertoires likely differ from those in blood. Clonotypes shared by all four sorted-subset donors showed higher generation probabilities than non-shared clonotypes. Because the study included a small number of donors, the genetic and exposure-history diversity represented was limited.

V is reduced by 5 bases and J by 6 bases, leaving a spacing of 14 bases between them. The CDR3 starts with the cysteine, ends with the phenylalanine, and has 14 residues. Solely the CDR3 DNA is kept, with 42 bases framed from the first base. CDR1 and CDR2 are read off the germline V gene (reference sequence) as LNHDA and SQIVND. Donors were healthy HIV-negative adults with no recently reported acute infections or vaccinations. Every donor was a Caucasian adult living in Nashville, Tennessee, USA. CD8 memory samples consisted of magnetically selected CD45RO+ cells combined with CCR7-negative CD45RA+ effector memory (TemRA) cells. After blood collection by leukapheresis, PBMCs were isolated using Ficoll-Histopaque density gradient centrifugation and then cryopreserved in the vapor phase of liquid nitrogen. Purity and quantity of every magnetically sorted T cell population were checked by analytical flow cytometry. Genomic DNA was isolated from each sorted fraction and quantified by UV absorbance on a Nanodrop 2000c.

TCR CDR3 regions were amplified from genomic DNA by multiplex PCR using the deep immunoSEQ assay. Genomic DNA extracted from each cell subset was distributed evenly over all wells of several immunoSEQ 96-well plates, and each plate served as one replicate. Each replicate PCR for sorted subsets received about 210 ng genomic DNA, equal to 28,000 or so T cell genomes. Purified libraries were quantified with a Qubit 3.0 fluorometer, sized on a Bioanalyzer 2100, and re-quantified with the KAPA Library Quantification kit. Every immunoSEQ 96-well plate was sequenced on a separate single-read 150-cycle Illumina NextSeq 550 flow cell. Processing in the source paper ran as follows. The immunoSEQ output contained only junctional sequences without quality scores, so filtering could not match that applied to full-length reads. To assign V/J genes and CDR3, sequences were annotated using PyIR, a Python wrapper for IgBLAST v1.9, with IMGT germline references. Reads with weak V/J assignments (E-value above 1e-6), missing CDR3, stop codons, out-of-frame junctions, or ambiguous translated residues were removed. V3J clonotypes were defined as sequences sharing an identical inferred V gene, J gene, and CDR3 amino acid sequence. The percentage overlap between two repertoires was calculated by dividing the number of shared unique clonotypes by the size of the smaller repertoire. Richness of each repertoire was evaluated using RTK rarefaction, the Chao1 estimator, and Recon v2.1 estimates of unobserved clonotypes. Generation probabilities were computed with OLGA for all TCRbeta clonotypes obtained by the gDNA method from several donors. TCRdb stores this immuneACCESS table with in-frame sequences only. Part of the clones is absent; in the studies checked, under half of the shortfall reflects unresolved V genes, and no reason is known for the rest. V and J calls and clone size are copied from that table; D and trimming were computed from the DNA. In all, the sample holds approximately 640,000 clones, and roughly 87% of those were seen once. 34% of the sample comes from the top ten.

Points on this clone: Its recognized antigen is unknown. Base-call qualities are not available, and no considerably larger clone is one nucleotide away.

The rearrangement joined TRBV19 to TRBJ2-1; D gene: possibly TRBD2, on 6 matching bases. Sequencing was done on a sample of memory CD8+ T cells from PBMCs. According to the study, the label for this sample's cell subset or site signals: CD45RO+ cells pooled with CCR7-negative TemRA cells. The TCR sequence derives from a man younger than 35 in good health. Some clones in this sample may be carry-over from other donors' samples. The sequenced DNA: TGTGCCAGTAGTCGTTACGGACTATCCAATGAGCAGTTCTTC. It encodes CASSRYGLSNEQFF.